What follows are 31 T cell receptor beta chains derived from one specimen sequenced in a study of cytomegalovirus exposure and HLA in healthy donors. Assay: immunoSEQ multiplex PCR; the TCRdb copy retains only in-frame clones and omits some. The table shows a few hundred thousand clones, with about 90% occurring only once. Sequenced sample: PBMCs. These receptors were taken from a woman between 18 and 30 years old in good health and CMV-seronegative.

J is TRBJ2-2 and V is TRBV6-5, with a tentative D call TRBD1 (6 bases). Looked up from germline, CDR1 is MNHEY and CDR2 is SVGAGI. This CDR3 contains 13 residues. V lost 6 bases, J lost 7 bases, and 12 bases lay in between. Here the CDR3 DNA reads TGTGCCAGCAGGCGGACAGTCAACGGGGAGCTGTTTTTT. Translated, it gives CASRRTVNGELFF.

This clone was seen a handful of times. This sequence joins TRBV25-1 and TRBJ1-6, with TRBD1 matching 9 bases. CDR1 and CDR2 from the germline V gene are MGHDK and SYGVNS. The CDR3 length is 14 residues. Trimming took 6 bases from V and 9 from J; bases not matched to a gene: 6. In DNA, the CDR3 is TGTGCCAGCAGGGCGACAGGGGGGACTTCACCCCTCCACTTT. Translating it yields CASRATGGTSPLHF.

Here the CDR3 DNA reads TGTGCCAGCAGCAAACATGTGGAGAGGGGGCGGAATCACTATGGCTACACCTTC. Translating it yields CASSKHVERGRNHYGYTF. This chain uses TRBV21-1 with TRBJ1-2; TRBD1, as called in the table, went unchecked against the DNA. TRBV21-1 is classified as a pseudogene. This CDR3 comprises 18 residues.

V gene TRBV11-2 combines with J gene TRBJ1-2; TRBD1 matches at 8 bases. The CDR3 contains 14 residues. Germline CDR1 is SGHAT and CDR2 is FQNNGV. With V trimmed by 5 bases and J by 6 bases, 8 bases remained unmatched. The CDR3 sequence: CASSAGQGENGYTF. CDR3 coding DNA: TGTGCCAGCAGCGCCGGACAGGGAGAGAATGGCTACACCTTC.

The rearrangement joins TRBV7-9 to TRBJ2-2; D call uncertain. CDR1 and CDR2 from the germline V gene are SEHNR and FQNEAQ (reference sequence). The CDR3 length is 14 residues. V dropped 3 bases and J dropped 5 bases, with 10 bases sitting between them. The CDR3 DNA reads TGTGCCAGCAGCTTCAAGGAACAGACCGGGGAGCTGTTTTTT. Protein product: CASSFKEQTGELFF.

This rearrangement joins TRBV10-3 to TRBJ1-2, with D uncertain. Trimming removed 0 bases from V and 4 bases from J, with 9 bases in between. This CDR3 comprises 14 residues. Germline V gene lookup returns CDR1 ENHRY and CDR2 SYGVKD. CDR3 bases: TGTGCCATCAGTGAGTCTCTCTCGTTCTATGGCTACACCTTC. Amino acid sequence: CAISESLSFYGYTF.

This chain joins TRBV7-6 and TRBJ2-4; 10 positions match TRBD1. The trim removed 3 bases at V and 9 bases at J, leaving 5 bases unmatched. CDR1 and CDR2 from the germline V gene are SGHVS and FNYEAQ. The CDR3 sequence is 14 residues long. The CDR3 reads CASSFDRGRGIQYF. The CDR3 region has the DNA TGTGCCAGCAGCTTTGACAGGGGGCGAGGCATTCAGTACTTC.

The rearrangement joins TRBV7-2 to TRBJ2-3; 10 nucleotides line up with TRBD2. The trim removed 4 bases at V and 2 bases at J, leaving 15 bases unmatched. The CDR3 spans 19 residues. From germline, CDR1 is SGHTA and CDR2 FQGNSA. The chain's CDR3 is CASSSHGGLAGVTTDTQYF. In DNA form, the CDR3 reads TGTGCCAGCAGCTCGCACGGTGGGCTAGCGGGGGTGACCACAGATACGCAGTATTTT.

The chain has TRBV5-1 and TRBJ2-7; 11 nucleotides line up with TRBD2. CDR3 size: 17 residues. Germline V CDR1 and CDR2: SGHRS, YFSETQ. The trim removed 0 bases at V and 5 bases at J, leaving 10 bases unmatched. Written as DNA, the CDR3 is TGCGCCAGCAGCTTGGCGGATTATAGCGGGGGGGCAGACGAGCAGTACTTC. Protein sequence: CASSLADYSGGADEQYF.

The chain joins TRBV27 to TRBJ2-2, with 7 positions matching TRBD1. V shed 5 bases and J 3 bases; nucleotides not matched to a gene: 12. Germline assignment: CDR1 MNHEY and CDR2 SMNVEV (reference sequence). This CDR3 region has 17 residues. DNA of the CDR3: TGTGCCAGCAGTCCGGGGACAGTTACTTTGCACACCGGGGAGCTGTTTTTT. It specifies CASSPGTVTLHTGELFF.

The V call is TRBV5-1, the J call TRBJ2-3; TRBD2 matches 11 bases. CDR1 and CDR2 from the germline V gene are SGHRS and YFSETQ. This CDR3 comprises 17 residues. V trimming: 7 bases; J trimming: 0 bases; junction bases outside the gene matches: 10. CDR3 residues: CASARGSGGASTDTQYF. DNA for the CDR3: TGCGCCAGCGCCCGGGGTAGCGGGGGGGCCAGCACAGATACGCAGTATTTT.

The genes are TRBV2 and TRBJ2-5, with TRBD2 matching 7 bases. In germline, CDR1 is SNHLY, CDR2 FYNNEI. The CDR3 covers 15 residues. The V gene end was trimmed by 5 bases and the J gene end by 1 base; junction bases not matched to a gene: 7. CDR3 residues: CASSTSGEGQETQYF. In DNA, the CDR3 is TGTGCCAGCAGTACCTCTGGGGAGGGCCAAGAGACCCAGTACTTC.

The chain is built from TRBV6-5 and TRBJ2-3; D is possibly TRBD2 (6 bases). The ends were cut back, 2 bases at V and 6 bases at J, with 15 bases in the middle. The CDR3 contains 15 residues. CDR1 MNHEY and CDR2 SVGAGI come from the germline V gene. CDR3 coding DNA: TGTGCCAGCAGTTACACCCCGGGGGAAGGGGATACGCAGTATTTT. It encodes CASSYTPGEGDTQYF.

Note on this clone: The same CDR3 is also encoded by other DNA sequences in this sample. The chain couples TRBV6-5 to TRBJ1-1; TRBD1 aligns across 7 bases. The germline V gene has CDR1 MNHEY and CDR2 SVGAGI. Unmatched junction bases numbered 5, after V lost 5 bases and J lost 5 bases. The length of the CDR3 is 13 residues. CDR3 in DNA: TGTGCCAGCAGTATTCAGGGGGTTACTGAAGCTTTCTTT. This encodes CASSIQGVTEAFF.

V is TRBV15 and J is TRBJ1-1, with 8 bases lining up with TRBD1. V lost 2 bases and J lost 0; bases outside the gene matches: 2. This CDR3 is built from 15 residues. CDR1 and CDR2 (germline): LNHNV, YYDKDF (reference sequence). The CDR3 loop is CATSRLTGVNTEAFF. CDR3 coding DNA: TGTGCCACCAGCAGATTGACAGGGGTGAACACTGAAGCTTTCTTT.

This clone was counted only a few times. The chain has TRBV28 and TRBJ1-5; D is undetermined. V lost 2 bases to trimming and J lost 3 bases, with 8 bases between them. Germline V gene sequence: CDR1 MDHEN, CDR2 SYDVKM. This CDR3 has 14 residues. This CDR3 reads CASSLSQANQPQHF. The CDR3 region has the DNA TGTGCCAGCAGTTTAAGTCAGGCCAATCAGCCCCAGCATTTT.

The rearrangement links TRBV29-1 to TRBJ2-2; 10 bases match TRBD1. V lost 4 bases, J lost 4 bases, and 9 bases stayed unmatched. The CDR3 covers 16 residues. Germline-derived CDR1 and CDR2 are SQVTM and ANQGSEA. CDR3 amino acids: CSVAPRQGALTGELFF. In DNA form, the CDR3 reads TGCAGCGTTGCCCCCAGACAGGGGGCGCTCACCGGGGAGCTGTTTTTT.

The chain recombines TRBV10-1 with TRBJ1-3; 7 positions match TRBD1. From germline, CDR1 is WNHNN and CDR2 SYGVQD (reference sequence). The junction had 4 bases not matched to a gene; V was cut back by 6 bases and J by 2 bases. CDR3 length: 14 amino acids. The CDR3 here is CASSPDRAGNTIYF. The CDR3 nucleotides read TGCGCCAGCAGCCCAGACAGGGCTGGAAACACCATATATTTT.

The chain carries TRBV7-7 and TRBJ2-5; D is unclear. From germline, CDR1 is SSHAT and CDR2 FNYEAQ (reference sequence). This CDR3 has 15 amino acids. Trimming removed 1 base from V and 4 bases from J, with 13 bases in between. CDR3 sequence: CASSLESHPRETQYF. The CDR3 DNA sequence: TGTGCCAGCAGCTTAGAGTCACACCCCAGAGAGACCCAGTACTTC.

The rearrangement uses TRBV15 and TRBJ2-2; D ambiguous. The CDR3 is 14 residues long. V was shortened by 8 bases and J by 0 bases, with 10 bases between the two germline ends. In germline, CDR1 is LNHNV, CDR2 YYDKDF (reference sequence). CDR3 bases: TGTGCCACCCTATCAAGAGCGAACACCGGGGAGCTGTTTTTT. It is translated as CATLSRANTGELFF.

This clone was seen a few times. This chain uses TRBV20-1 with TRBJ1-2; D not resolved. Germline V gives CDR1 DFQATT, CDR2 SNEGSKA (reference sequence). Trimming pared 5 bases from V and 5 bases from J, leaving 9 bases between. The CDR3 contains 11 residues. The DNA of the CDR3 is TGCAGTGCTCGGCGGACTTATGGCTACACCTTC. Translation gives CSARRTYGYTF.

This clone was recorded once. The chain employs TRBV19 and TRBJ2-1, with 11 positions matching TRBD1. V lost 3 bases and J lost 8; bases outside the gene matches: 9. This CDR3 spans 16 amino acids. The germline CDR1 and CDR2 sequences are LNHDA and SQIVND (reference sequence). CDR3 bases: TGTGCCAGTAGTATGTCGGGACAGGGGGACTTGGATGAGCAGTTCTTC. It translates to CASSMSGQGDLDEQFF.

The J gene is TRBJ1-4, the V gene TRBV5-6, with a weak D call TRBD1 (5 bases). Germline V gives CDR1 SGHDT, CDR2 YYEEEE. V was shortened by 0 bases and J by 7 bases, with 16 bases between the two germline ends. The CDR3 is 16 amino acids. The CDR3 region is CASSLGAPGRSEKLFF. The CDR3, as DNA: TGTGCCAGCAGCTTGGGGGCGCCAGGGCGTAGTGAAAAACTGTTTTTT.

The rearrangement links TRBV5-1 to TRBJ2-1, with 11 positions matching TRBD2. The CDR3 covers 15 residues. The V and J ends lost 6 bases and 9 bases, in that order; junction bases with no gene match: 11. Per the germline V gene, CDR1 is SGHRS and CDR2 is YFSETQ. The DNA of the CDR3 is TGCGCCAGCATCCTACTAGCGGGGGCACCGGGTGAGCAGTTCTTC. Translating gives CASILLAGAPGEQFF.

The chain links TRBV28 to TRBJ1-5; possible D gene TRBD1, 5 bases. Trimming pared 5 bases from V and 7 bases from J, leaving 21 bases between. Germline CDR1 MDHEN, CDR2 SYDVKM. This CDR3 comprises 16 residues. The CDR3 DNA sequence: TGTGCCAGCAGTCGAACTTATAGTCCTTGGGGCCAGCCCCAGCATTTT. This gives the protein CASSRTYSPWGQPQHF. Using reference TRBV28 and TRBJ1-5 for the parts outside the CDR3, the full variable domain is DVKVTQSSRYLVKRTGEKVFLECVQDMDHENMFWYRQDPGLGLRLIYFSYDVKMKEKGDIPEGYSVSREKKERFSLILESASTNQTSMYLCASSRTYSPWGQPQHFGDGTRLSIL.

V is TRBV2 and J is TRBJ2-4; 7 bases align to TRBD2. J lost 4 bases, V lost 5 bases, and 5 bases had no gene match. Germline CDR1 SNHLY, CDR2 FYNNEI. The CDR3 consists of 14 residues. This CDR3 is CASSRNGGKNIQYF. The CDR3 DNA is TGTGCCAGCAGTCGAAACGGGGGGAAAAACATTCAGTACTTC.

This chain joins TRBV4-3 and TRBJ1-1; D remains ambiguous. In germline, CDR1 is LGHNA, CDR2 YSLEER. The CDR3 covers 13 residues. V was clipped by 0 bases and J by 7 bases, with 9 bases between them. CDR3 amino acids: CASSQDWRSEAFF. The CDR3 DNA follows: TGCGCCAGCAGCCAAGATTGGAGGAGTGAAGCTTTCTTT.

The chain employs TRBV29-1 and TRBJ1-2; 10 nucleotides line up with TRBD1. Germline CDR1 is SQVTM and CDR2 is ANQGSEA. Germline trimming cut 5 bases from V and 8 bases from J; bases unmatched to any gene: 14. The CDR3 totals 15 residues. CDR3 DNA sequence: TGCAGCGTTCCTCTCCAGCGACAGGGGGCGCGGGGCTACACCTTC. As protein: CSVPLQRQGARGYTF. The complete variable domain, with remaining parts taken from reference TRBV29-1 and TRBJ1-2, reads SAVISQKPSRDICQRGTSLTIQCQVDSQVTMMFWYRQQPGQSLTLIATANQGSEATYESGFVIDKFPISRPNLTFSTLTVSNMSPEDSSIYLCSVPLQRQGARGYTFGSGTRLTVV.

The CDR3 sequence is CASSYTDRDYGYTF. In nucleotides, the CDR3 is TGTGCCAGCAGCTACACGGACAGGGACTATGGCTACACCTTC. V gene TRBV5-4 combines with J gene TRBJ1-2, with 8 bases identical to TRBD1. V shed 3 bases, J shed 3 bases, and the junction held 4 bases outside the gene matches. Germline V CDR1 and CDR2: SGHNT, YYREEE (reference sequence). CDR3 length: 14 residues. Full variable domain (outside the CDR3, taken from reference TRBV5-4 and TRBJ1-2): ETGVTQSPTHLIKTRGQQVTLRCSSQSGHNTVSWYQQALGQGPQFIFQYYREEENGRGNFPPRFSGLQFPNYSSELNVNALELDDSALYLCASSYTDRDYGYTFGSGTRLTVV.

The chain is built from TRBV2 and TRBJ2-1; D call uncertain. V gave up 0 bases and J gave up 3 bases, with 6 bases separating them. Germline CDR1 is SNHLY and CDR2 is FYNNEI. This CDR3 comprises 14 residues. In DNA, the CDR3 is TGTGCCAGCAGTGAAGCGCCAGGCTACAATGAGCAGTTCTTC. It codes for CASSEAPGYNEQFF.

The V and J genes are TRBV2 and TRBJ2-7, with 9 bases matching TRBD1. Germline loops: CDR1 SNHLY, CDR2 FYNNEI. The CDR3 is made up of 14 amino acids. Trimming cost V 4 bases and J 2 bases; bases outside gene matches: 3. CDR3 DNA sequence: TGTGCCAGCAGTGTTGGGACAGGGACCTACGAGCAGTACGTC. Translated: CASSVGTGTYEQYV.